This T cell receptor (beta chain) derives from a study of T cells in Graves' hyperthyroidism and ophthalmopathy. Findings of the study overall: Through a model of 13 V-J features, ophthalmopathy was separated from stable hyperthyroidism.

CDR3 length: 15 residues. The J segment lost 3 bases and the V segment lost 1 base, leaving 6 bases of the junction unmatched. The V gene's germline CDR1 is SGHRS and CDR2 YFSETQ. This clonotype has a handful of counts. Its specificity is unknown. TCR beta CDR3 regions were amplified from RNA. TCR CDR3 underwent first-round RT-PCR with the HTBI primer set. MiXCR was run by TCRdb on the multiplex PCR reads, yielding one entry per CDR3 protein. Here the sample spans more than 550,000 distinct CDR3 sequences, 18% being singletons. This clonotype originated in a woman between 45 and 60 years old with Graves' hyperthyroidism that later progressed to Graves' ophthalmopathy. Sequencing was performed on blood. This chain uses TRBV5-1 with TRBJ2-7; 8 bases map to TRBD1. DNA of the CDR3: TGCGCCAGCAGCTTGTCGACAGGGGAAAACTACGAGCAGTACTTC. As protein: CASSLSTGENYEQYF.